This T cell receptor beta chain was identified during a study of blood T cell repertoires in COVID-19. Study summary: In each case, the material was cDNA or gDNA derived from T cells, B-cell-depleted T cells, or PBMCs.

Seattle researchers signed up patients amid active infection and tracked them longitudinally. The CDR3 runs 16 residues. Per germline, CDR1 SGHRS and CDR2 YFSETQ. V lost 4 bases to trimming and J lost 3 bases; unmatched junction nucleotides: 8. Authors' data handling: Amplification of reference gene primers was used by the study to estimate nucleated cell counts. Sequencing was performed with immunoSEQ multiplex PCR; in TCRdb, only in-frame clones are kept and a portion is missing. The D gene and trimming were derived from the DNA, and the V and J assignments and clone size from that table. In the table there are fewer than 700,000 clones, approximately 88% of which are singletons.

The sample was peripheral blood. This chain uses TRBV5-1 with TRBJ1-3, with 9 bases lining up with TRBD1. The origin of this receptor is a woman aged 45-65 years with COVID-19, enrolled during active disease. For the CDR3, the DNA is TGCGCCAGCAGCACCACACAGGGGGCGAGTGGAAACACCATATATTTT. Residues: CASSTTQGASGNTIYF.